The rows below give T cell receptor beta chains drawn from one sample of a study of early T cells in non-severe SARS-CoV-2 infection. TCRdb used MiXCR to reprocess the 5' RACE reads, holding one entry per CDR3 protein. The table lists about 48,000 distinct CDR3 sequences, 6% to 8% of them singletons, with around 7% in the top ten. This specimen consisted of whole blood, obtained at baseline. The source of these receptors is an adult who was a healthcare worker with PCR-confirmed SARS-CoV-2 infection or an uninfected control (not recorded which). The CDR3 runs from the conserved cysteine through the conserved F or W. The order of the fields is CDR3 protein, V gene, clone size, D gene, CDR3 length, J gene. D genes are given only for firm matches. Rows may omit the clone size; those that give it use once, few, many or a size class.

CDR3aa: CASSIGQPAVGAFF
v_gene: TRBV19
abundance: many
d_gene: .
len: 14
j_gene: TRBJ1-1

CDR3aa: CASGRLGYGYTF
v_gene: TRBV28
abundance: many
d_gene: .
len: 12
j_gene: TRBJ1-2

CDR3aa: CASSLRGPAEKLFF
v_gene: TRBV7-9
abundance: .
d_gene: .
len: 14
j_gene: TRBJ1-4

CDR3aa: CASSQTWDSSYEQYF
v_gene: TRBV18
abundance: many
d_gene: TRBD1
len: 15
j_gene: TRBJ2-7

CDR3aa: CAIRGLAEGNEQFF
v_gene: TRBV10-3
abundance: few
d_gene: TRBD2
len: 14
j_gene: TRBJ2-1

CDR3aa: CASSLAGGSSTDTQYF
v_gene: TRBV7-2
abundance: .
d_gene: .
len: 16
j_gene: TRBJ2-3

CDR3aa: CASSLYRGLEETQYF
v_gene: TRBV11-2
abundance: many
d_gene: TRBD1
len: 15
j_gene: TRBJ2-5

CDR3aa: CSARLRQIPWPQHF
v_gene: TRBV20-1
abundance: many
d_gene: .
len: 14
j_gene: TRBJ1-5

CDR3aa: CSVAGSTDTQYF
v_gene: TRBV29-1
abundance: few
d_gene: .
len: 12
j_gene: TRBJ2-3

CDR3aa: CSSSGVNEQFF
v_gene: TRBV20-1
abundance: .
d_gene: .
len: 11
j_gene: TRBJ2-1

CDR3aa: CSVESGAVGETQYF
v_gene: TRBV29-1
abundance: few
d_gene: .
len: 14
j_gene: TRBJ2-5

CDR3aa: CASSQVIGEDGGYTF
v_gene: TRBV4-2
abundance: many
d_gene: .
len: 15
j_gene: TRBJ1-2

CDR3aa: CASSVAQALYNEQFF
v_gene: TRBV27
abundance: many
d_gene: .
len: 15
j_gene: TRBJ2-1

CDR3aa: CSADTGSSTDTQYF
v_gene: TRBV20-1
abundance: few
d_gene: .
len: 14
j_gene: TRBJ2-3